The rows below give T cell receptor beta chains drawn from one sample of a study of technical replicates of blood from a few donors. Profiled with immunoSEQ multiplex PCR; TCRdb holds only in-frame clones, not every one. The sample carries around 50,000 clones, about 94% recorded once. Sequencing was done on a sample of PBMCs. The receptor source for this set is a human donor in good health. Some clones in this sample may be carry-over from other donors' samples. Each CDR3 is given with its conserved first and last residue.

>TRBV7-6|TRBJ2-5
CASSYGRGRFEETQYF
>TRBV4-3|TRBJ2-7
CASSQESGLAGSYEQYF
>TRBV5-6|TRBJ2-7
CASSRDRGTLEQYF
>TRBV29-1|TRBJ1-2
CSVEDRVTGSLNYGYTF
>TRBV7-2|TRBJ2-7
CASSLFLGGYEQYF
>TRBV20-1|TRBJ2-7
CSARGYNEQYF
>TRBV5-6|TRBJ1-5
CASSLGQGHQPQHF
>TRBV7-9|TRBJ2-7
CASSSTGETYEQYF
>TRBV30|TRBJ2-7
CAWTTRGRANEQYF
>TRBV29-1|TRBJ1-2
CSVEGRGANYGYTF
>TRBV5-5|TRBJ2-5
CASSLLLAGGETQYF
>TRBV9|TRBJ1-2
CASSPRGGAVDYGYTF
>TRBV19|TRBJ1-2
CASSIGALANYGYTF
>TRBV11-3|TRBJ1-4
CASSGRDQGQANEKLFF
>TRBV19|TRBJ2-7
CASGTDRRDEQYF
>TRBV7-9|TRBJ1-5
CASSLQGAPREPQHF
>TRBV5-4|TRBJ2-2
CASSLSSGGSTGELFF
>TRBV5-5|TRBJ1-5
CASSLSASNQPQHF
>TRBV7-2|TRBJ2-1
CASSPRASGGLSSYNEQFF
>TRBV6-1|TRBJ2-3
CASSPTGLFGDTQYF
>TRBV6-5|TRBJ1-1
CASSRGTGDTEAFF
>TRBV7-2|TRBJ2-7
CASSNRQGGRDEQYF
>TRBV9|TRBJ2-7
CASSVDGSLYEQYF
>TRBV5-1|TRBJ2-1
CASSLGVSLSYNEQFF
>TRBV30|TRBJ2-3
CAWGPPTQYF
>TRBV19|TRBJ2-5
CASSARTSGTQYF
>TRBV2|TRBJ2-2
CASSRDRVNTGELFF
>TRBV9|TRBJ1-1
CASSGGQGAFF
>TRBV6-6|TRBJ1-5
CASSQQGRSNQPQHF
>TRBV25-1|TRBJ2-5
CASSRREGQETQYF
>TRBV11-2|TRBJ2-7
CASSSWTGPNEQYF
>TRBV5-6|TRBJ2-3
CASIEAGGPIDTQYF
>TRBV9|TRBJ1-1
CANSVGGHTEAFF
>TRBV7-9|TRBJ2-4
CASSLEGQGAKNIQYF
>TRBV30|TRBJ2-5
CAWSVLGVAGTQYF
>TRBV7-9|TRBJ1-1
CASSPGRLGNTEAFF
>TRBV21-1|TRBJ1-4
CASSKGPVAGGKYEKLFF
>TRBV5-5|TRBJ1-1
CASSLVPGEPVEAFF
>TRBV2|TRBJ2-1
CASSEDRAGYNEQFF
>TRBV19|TRBJ1-1
CASSIGQGISSTEAFF
>TRBV15|TRBJ2-2
CATSGGQETTGELFF
>TRBV4-1|TRBJ1-1
CASSQGGADAFDGAFF